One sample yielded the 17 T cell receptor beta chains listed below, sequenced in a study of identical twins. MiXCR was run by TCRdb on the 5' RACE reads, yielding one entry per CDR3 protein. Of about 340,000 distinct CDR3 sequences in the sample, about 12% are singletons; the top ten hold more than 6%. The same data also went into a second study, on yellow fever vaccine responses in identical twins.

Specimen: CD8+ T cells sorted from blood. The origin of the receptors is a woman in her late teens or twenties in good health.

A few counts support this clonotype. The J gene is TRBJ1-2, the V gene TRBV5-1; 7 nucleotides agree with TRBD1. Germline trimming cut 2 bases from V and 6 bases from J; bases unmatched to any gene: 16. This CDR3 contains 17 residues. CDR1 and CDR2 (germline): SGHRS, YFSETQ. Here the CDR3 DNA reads TGCGCCAGCAGCTTAACCCGCACAGGGGCCTCCGCTGATGGCTACACCTTC. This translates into CASSLTRTGASADGYTF.

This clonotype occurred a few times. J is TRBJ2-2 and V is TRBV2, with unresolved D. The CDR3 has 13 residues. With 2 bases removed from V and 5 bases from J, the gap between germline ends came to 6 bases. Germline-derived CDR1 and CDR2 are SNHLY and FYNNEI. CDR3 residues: CASSESQTGELFF. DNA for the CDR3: TGTGCCAGCAGTGAAAGTCAGACCGGGGAGCTGTTTTTT.

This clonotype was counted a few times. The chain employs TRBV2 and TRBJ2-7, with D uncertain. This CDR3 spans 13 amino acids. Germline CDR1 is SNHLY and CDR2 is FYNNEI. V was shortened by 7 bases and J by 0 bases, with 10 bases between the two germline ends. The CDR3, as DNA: TGTGCCAGCACTCGCCCGCGCTCCTACGAGCAGTACGTC. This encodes CASTRPRSYEQYV.

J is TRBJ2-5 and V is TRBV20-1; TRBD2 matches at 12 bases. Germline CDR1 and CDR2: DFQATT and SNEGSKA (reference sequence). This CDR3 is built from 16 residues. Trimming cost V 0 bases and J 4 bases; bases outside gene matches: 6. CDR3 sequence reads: CSARDLAGGPGETQYF. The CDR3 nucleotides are TGCAGTGCTAGAGATCTAGCGGGAGGGCCAGGAGAGACCCAGTACTTC.

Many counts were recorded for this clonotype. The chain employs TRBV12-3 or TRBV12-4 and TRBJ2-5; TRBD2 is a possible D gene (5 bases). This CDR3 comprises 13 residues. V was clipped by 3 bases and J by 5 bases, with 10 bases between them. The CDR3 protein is CASSFAGLETQYF. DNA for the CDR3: TGTGCCAGCAGTTTTGCGGGCCTGGAGACCCAGTACTTC.

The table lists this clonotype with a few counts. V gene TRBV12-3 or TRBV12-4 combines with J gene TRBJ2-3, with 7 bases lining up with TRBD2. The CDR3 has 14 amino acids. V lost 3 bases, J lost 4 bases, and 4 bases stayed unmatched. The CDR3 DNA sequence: TGTGCCAGCAGTTTCGGGGGGATCTCAGATACGCAGTATTTT. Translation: CASSFGGISDTQYF.

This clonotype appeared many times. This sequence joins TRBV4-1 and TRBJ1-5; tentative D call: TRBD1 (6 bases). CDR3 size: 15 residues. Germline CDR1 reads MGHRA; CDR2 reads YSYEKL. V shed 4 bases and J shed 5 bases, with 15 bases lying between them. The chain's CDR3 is CASSPRRTDHQPQHF. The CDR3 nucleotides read TGCGCCAGCAGCCCGAGACGGACAGATCATCAGCCCCAGCATTTT.

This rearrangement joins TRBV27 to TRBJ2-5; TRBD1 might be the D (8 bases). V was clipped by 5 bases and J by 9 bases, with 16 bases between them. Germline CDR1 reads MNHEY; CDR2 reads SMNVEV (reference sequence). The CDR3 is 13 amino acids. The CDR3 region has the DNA TGTGCCAGCAGTCTAGGACAGGGAGGGTCCCAGTACTTC. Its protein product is CASSLGQGGSQYF.

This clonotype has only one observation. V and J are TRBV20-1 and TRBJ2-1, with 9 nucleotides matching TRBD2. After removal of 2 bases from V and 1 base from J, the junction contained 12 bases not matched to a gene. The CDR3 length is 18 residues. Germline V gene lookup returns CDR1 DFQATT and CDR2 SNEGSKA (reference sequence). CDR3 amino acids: CSARPSWREGPSYNEQFF. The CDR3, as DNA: TGCAGTGCTAGACCCTCTTGGCGGGAGGGCCCGTCCTACAATGAGCAGTTCTTC.

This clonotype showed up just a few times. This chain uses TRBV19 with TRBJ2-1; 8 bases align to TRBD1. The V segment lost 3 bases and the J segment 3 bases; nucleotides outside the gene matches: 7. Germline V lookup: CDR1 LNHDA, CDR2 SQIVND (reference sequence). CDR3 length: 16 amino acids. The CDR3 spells CASSIVLGTGYNEQFF. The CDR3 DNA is TGTGCCAGTAGTATTGTTCTCGGGACAGGCTACAATGAGCAGTTCTTC. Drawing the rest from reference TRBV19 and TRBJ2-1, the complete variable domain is DGGITQSPKYLFRKEGQNVTLSCEQNLNHDAMYWYRQDPGQGLRLIYYSQIVNDFQKGDIAEGYSVSREKKESFPLTVTSAQKNPTAFYLCASSIVLGTGYNEQFFGPGTRLTVL.

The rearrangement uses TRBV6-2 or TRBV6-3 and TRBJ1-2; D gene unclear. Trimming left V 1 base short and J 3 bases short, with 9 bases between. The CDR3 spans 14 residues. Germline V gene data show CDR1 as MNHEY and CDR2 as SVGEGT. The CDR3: CASSYLVGYYGYTF. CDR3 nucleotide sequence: TGTGCCAGCAGTTACTTGGTGGGGTACTATGGCTACACCTTC.

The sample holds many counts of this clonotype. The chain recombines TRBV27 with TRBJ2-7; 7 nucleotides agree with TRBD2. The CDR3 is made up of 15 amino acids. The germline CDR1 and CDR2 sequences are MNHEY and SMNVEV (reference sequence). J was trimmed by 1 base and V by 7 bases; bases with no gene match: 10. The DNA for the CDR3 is TGTGCCAGCACCCCCCTACGGACTAGTTCCTACGAGCAGTACTTC. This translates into CASTPLRTSSYEQYF.

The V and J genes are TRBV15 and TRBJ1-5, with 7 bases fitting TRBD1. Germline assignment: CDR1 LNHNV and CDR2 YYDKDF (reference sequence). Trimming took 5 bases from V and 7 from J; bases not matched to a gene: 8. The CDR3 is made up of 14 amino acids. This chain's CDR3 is CATSRGTAGQPQHF. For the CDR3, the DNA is TGTGCCACCAGCCGTGGGACAGCCGGACAGCCCCAGCATTTT.

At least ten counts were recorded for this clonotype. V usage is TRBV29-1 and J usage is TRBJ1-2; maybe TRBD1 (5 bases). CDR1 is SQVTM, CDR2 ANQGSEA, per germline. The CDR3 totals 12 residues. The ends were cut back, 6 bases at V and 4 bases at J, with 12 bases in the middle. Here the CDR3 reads CSVPGTTYGYTF. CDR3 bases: TGCAGCGTACCCGGGACTACCTATGGCTACACCTTC.

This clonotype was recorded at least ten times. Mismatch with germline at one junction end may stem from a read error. The chain's CDR3 is CASSPREPVAEEIQYF. CDR3 nucleotide sequence: TGTGCCAGCAGCCCCCGCGAGCCAGTAGCGGAAGAGATCCAGTACTTC. The rearrangement joins TRBV7-9 to TRBJ2-5, with D tentatively TRBD2 (6 bases). The length of the CDR3 is 16 residues. Per the germline V gene, CDR1 is SEHNR and CDR2 is FQNEAQ (reference sequence).

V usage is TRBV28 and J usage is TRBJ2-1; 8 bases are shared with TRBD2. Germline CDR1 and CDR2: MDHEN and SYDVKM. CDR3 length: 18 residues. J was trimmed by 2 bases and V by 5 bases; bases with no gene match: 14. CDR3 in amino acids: CASSHDPGLVVTYNEQFF. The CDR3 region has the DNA TGTGCCAGCAGTCATGATCCGGGACTAGTAGTCACCTACAATGAGCAGTTCTTC.

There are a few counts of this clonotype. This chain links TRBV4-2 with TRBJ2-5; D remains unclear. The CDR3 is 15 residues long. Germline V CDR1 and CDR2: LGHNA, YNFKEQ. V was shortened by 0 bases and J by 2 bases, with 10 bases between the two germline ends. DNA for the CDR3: TGTGCCAGCAGCCAAGATCGGGCAGTGCAAGAGACCCAGTACTTC. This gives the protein CASSQDRAVQETQYF.